Listed here is a single T cell receptor beta chain. Profiled with immunoSEQ multiplex PCR; TCRdb holds only in-frame clones, not every one. Among a few hundred thousand clones listed, 80% to 90% were seen once. Among Cohort 3 donors, those recovered had two negative PCRs, clearance, or symptom resolution. The sample belongs to a study of blood T cell repertoires in COVID-19. V lost 1 base, J lost 4 bases, and 1 base stayed unmatched. Per the germline V gene, CDR1 is KGHSH and CDR2 is LQKENI. The CDR3 is 14 amino acids. The rearrangement uses TRBV18 and TRBJ2-7; TRBD1 matches at 10 bases. The sample taken for sequencing was PBMCs or T cells enriched from blood (not recorded which). The TCR sequence derives from a man aged 25 to 40 who had recovered from COVID-19. The CDR3 DNA sequence: TGTGCCAGCTCACCACGGGACAGGGGTTACGAGCAGTACTTC. This sequence encodes CASSPRDRGYEQYF. Full variable domain (remainder filled in from reference TRBV18 and TRBJ2-7): NAGVMQNPRHLVRRRGQEARLRCSPMKGHSHVYWYRQLPEEGLKFMVYLQKENIIDESGMPKERFSAEFPKEGPSILRIQQVVRGDSAAYFCASSPRDRGYEQYFGPGTRLTVT.